The 26 T cell receptor beta chains reported below all come from one sample, sequenced in a study of cytomegalovirus exposure and HLA in healthy donors. The PCR had 60 Vbeta and 13 Jbeta primers. Using immunoSEQ multiplex PCR, the repertoire was profiled, and TCRdb retains in-frame clones only, with some absent. The sample carries about 160,000 clones, over 80% recorded once. Sequenced input: PBMCs. The receptor set was obtained from a woman in her 50s in good health and CMV-seropositive.

The rearrangement joins TRBV7-9 to TRBJ2-2; TRBD1 matches at 7 bases. Trimming cost V 5 bases and J 0 bases; bases outside gene matches: 3. This CDR3 contains 15 residues. Germline lookup yields CDR1 SEHNR and CDR2 FQNEAQ (reference sequence). The CDR3 sequence is CASSRDSTNTGELFF. The CDR3 bases are TGTGCCAGCAGCCGGGACAGCACGAACACCGGGGAGCTGTTTTTT.

The chain has TRBV7-9 and TRBJ2-7, with 10 bases lining up with TRBD2. CDR3 length equals 18 residues. Germline lookup yields CDR1 SEHNR and CDR2 FQNEAQ (reference sequence). The trim removed 0 bases at V and 0 bases at J, leaving 8 bases unmatched. CDR3 sequence (DNA): TGTGCCAGCAGCTTAGCCGGGGGGCTAGCGGGGGCCTCCTACGAGCAGTACTTC. Translation: CASSLAGGLAGASYEQYF.

The V call is TRBV5-1, the J call TRBJ2-3; 15 positions match TRBD2. The CDR3 is made up of 22 amino acids. The V gene's germline CDR1 is SGHRS and CDR2 YFSETQ. With 4 bases clipped from V and 1 base from J, the junction kept 19 bases outside the gene matches. The CDR3 nucleotides are TGCGCCAGCAGCGCGGGACTAGCGGGGGGCCGCGGGGGGGCGTCAGGCACAGATACGCAGTATTTT. This gives the protein CASSAGLAGGRGGASGTDTQYF.

The chain couples TRBV19 to TRBJ1-1, with unresolved D. Germline assignment: CDR1 LNHDA and CDR2 SQIVND (reference sequence). This CDR3 has 14 residues. V was trimmed by 3 bases and J by 4 bases, leaving 12 bases between them. The CDR3 DNA reads as TGTGCCAGTAGTATCCGGGTTTCGGGCACTGAAGCTTTCTTT. Residues: CASSIRVSGTEAFF.

The chain joins TRBV7-9 to TRBJ2-1; 8 nucleotides match TRBD1. The CDR3 spans 15 residues. V shed 2 bases, J shed 7 bases, and the junction held 7 bases outside the gene matches. Per the germline V gene, CDR1 is SEHNR and CDR2 is FQNEAQ (reference sequence). The DNA of the CDR3 is TGTGCCAGCAGCTTACAGGGGGCCGGGTTGAATGAGCAGTTCTTC. Translated, it gives CASSLQGAGLNEQFF.

The chain's CDR3 is CAAAGQAGETQYF. The CDR3 coding sequence is TGTGCCGCAGCAGGGCAGGCTGGGGAGACCCAGTACTTC. The chain carries TRBV19 and TRBJ2-5; D perhaps matches TRBD1 (5 bases). The CDR3 has 13 residues. Germline V gene lookup returns CDR1 LNHDA and CDR2 SQIVND (reference sequence). Trimming stripped 11 bases from V and 5 bases from J, with 18 bases between.

The rearrangement joins TRBV18 to TRBJ2-7; 11 bases map to TRBD2. Trimming cost V 0 bases and J 1 base; bases outside gene matches: 14. CDR1 is KGHSH and CDR2 is LQKENI in the germline V gene. The CDR3 sequence is 20 residues long. CDR3: CASSPPVSPRLAGLSYEQYF. In DNA, the CDR3 is TGTGCCAGCTCACCACCCGTAAGTCCAAGACTAGCGGGACTTTCCTACGAGCAGTACTTC.

A note on this clone: Germline is not matched at one junction end, which may reflect a read error. This chain links TRBV7-9 with TRBJ1-1; D gene ambiguous. The germline CDR1 and CDR2 sequences are SEHNR and FQNEAQ (reference sequence). The CDR3 extends over 13 amino acids. The CDR3 spells CSSSFGSSSEAFF. The CDR3 DNA follows: TGTTCCAGCAGCTTCGGGAGCTCTTCTGAAGCTTTCTTT.

V and J are TRBV6-1 and TRBJ2-3, with D uncertain. Trimming took 8 bases from V and 1 from J, leaving 13 bases between them. Germline CDR1 and CDR2: MNHNS and SASEGT. The CDR3 is 14 amino acids. The CDR3, as DNA: TGTGCCAGCGCTTTTAATCGGGGCACAGATACGCAGTATTTT. Protein product: CASAFNRGTDTQYF.

The J gene is TRBJ2-5, the V gene TRBV4-3; D perhaps matches TRBD2 (6 bases). This CDR3 is built from 13 residues. From germline, CDR1 is LGHNA and CDR2 YSLEER. Trimming removed 6 bases at V and 1 base at J, with 9 bases between. This CDR3 reads CASSGTFQETQYF. The CDR3 DNA reads as TGCGCCAGCAGTGGGACTTTCCAAGAGACCCAGTACTTC.

The rearrangement uses TRBV7-2 and TRBJ2-1; TRBD1 agrees at 8 bases. The CDR3 loop spans 16 amino acids. The germline gives CDR1 SGHTA, CDR2 FQGNSA. With V trimmed by 0 bases and J by 3 bases, 4 bases remained unmatched. CDR3 protein: CASSLARGTGYNEQFF. In nucleotides, the CDR3 is TGTGCCAGCAGCTTAGCGCGAGGGACAGGCTACAATGAGCAGTTCTTC. The variable domain in full, with the rest retrieved from reference TRBV7-2 and TRBJ2-1, is GAGVSQSPSNKVTEKGKDVELRCDPISGHTALYWYRQSLGQGLEFLIYFQGNSAPDKSGLPSDRFSAERTGGSVSTLTIQRTQQEDSAVYLCASSLARGTGYNEQFFGPGTRLTVL.

The rearrangement uses TRBV28 and TRBJ1-6; 7 nucleotides align to TRBD1. This CDR3 spans 16 amino acids. Germline lookup yields CDR1 MDHEN and CDR2 SYDVKM. The junction had 11 bases not matched to a gene; V was cut back by 10 bases and J by 2 bases. The CDR3 loop is CATIDNRGPYNSPLHF. The CDR3 DNA follows: TGTGCCACCATAGATAACAGGGGCCCCTATAATTCACCCCTCCACTTT. The full variable domain, in which reference TRBV28 and TRBJ1-6 provide the parts outside the CDR3, is DVKVTQSSRYLVKRTGEKVFLECVQDMDHENMFWYRQDPGLGLRLIYFSYDVKMKEKGDIPEGYSVSREKKERFSLILESASTNQTSMYLCATIDNRGPYNSPLHFGNGTRLTVT.

The chain carries TRBV13 and TRBJ2-3; D is perhaps TRBD1 (6 bases). The CDR3 extends over 16 amino acids. V was clipped by 5 bases and J by 2 bases, with 17 bases between them. The germline gives CDR1 PRHDT, CDR2 FYEKMQ (reference sequence). The CDR3 DNA reads TGTGCCAGCAGCCCCGGGACAAACTCGGCCACAGATACGCAGTATTTT. It is translated as CASSPGTNSATDTQYF.

This clone was seen only once. CDR3 sequence reads: CSVEIRGGNTIYF. In nucleotides, the CDR3 is TGCAGCGTCGAGATCCGTGGAGGGAACACCATATATTTT. V and J are TRBV29-1 and TRBJ1-3, with D unclear. Germline CDR1 SQVTM, CDR2 ANQGSEA. The CDR3 consists of 13 residues. V was pared by 6 bases and J by 7 bases, with 16 bases between.

The J gene is TRBJ2-2, the V gene TRBV6-4; D unclear. V was clipped by 4 bases and J by 4 bases, with 7 bases between them. CDR1 is MRHNA, CDR2 SNTAGT, per germline. The CDR3 sequence is 13 residues long. CDR3 sequence: CASSVSLTGELFF. The CDR3 DNA reads as TGTGCCAGCAGTGTTAGCCTCACCGGGGAGCTGTTTTTT.

This rearrangement joins TRBV27 to TRBJ2-4; tentatively, D is TRBD1 (5 bases). The ends were cut back, 4 bases at V and 6 bases at J, with 10 bases in the middle. The CDR3 spans 13 residues. Germline V lookup: CDR1 MNHEY, CDR2 SMNVEV (reference sequence). CDR3 in amino acids: CASSSGSGNIQYF. In DNA form, the CDR3 reads TGTGCCAGCAGTTCAGGGTCGGGAAACATTCAGTACTTC.

The V call is TRBV9, the J call TRBJ2-3; TRBD2 matches at 8 bases. Per the germline V gene, CDR1 is SGDLS and CDR2 is YYNGEE. This CDR3 has 17 amino acids. V dropped 0 bases and J dropped 3; count of bases not matched to a gene: 9. This chain's CDR3 is CASSVGAGAGVTDTQYF. The CDR3 DNA follows: TGTGCCAGCAGCGTAGGGGCAGGAGCGGGGGTTACAGATACGCAGTATTTT. Full variable domain (outside the CDR3, taken from reference TRBV9 and TRBJ2-3): DSGVTQTPKHLITATGQRVTLRCSPRSGDLSVYWYQQSLDQGLQFLIQYYNGEERAKGNILERFSAQQFPDLHSELNLSSLELGDSALYFCASSVGAGAGVTDTQYFGPGTRLTVL.

This chain uses TRBV19 with TRBJ1-2; D might be TRBD1 (6 bases). V gave up 5 bases and J gave up 4 bases, with 14 bases separating them. The CDR3 is 14 residues long. The V gene's germline CDR1 is LNHDA and CDR2 SQIVND (reference sequence). CDR3 bases: TGTGCCAGTAGTGCCGCACAGGGCCTCTATGGCTACACCTTC. It codes for CASSAAQGLYGYTF.

The chain uses TRBV9 and TRBJ2-5, with 7 bases matching TRBD2. V dropped 4 bases and J dropped 1; count of bases not matched to a gene: 7. The CDR3 extends over 15 amino acids. Germline assignment: CDR1 SGDLS and CDR2 YYNGEE. CDR3 protein: CASSLWGGGQETQYF. The CDR3 region has the DNA TGTGCCAGCAGCCTGTGGGGCGGGGGCCAAGAGACCCAGTACTTC.

The rearrangement links TRBV9 to TRBJ2-1; TRBD2 might be the D (5 bases). The germline V gene encodes CDR1 SGDLS and CDR2 YYNGEE. CDR3 length: 16 amino acids. Between the trimmed V and J ends, which lost 0 bases and 8 bases, there was a span of 18 bases. The CDR3 DNA reads TGTGCCAGCAGCGTAGGCGAGGGTTCTAACTCGTATGAGCAGTTCTTC. Amino acids: CASSVGEGSNSYEQFF.

This clone was seen a few times. V gene TRBV21-1 combines with J gene TRBJ2-7; no DNA check was done on the table's D call, TRBD2. TRBV21-1 is annotated as a pseudogene. The CDR3 is 16 amino acids. The CDR3 DNA reads TGTGCCAGCAGCAAAGAGGCATCCCTGGCCGGGTTTTCGCAGTACTTC. Translating it yields CASSKEASLAGFSQYF.

The V and J genes are TRBV5-5 and TRBJ1-5; D remains unclear. V lost 0 bases and J 4 bases, leaving 8 bases between the germline ends. The CDR3 covers 14 residues. Germline assignment: CDR1 SGHKS and CDR2 YYEKEE (reference sequence). In nucleotides, the CDR3 is TGTGCCAGCAGCTTGGTTTCCAGGAATCAGCCCCAGCATTTT. Protein: CASSLVSRNQPQHF.

The chain combines TRBV6-1 with TRBJ1-2; the match to TRBD1 covers 7 bases. Germline CDR1 is MNHNS and CDR2 is SASEGT. There are 13 residues in the CDR3. V trimming: 2 bases; J trimming: 7 bases; junction bases outside the gene matches: 4. Here the CDR3 reads CASSERTGVGYTF. DNA for the CDR3: TGTGCCAGCAGTGAAAGAACAGGGGTTGGCTACACCTTC.

The V call is TRBV4-1, the J call TRBJ2-7, with TRBD2 matching over 7 bases. Germline V gives CDR1 MGHRA, CDR2 YSYEKL. The CDR3 totals 15 residues. V shed 4 bases, J shed 0 bases, and the junction held 6 bases outside the gene matches. CDR3 in DNA: TGCGCCAGCAGCCTTGAGGAGCGGGGCTCCTACGAGCAGTACTTC. Translation: CASSLEERGSYEQYF.

The chain has TRBV9 and TRBJ1-2, with 8 bases identical to TRBD1. J gave up 6 bases and V 2 bases, and 9 bases lay outside the gene matches. This CDR3 comprises 15 residues. Germline assignment: CDR1 SGDLS and CDR2 YYNGEE. DNA for the CDR3: TGTGCCAGCAGCGTGGGGCCAGGGGGCATAAATGGCTACACCTTC. Encoded protein: CASSVGPGGINGYTF. Full variable domain (outside the CDR3, taken from reference TRBV9 and TRBJ1-2): DSGVTQTPKHLITATGQRVTLRCSPRSGDLSVYWYQQSLDQGLQFLIQYYNGEERAKGNILERFSAQQFPDLHSELNLSSLELGDSALYFCASSVGPGGINGYTFGSGTRLTVV.

The chain carries TRBV4-2 and TRBJ1-4; D is unresolved. This CDR3 is built from 16 residues. V was pared by 4 bases and J by 7 bases, with 19 bases between. In germline, CDR1 is LGHNA, CDR2 YNFKEQ. The chain's CDR3 is CASSPGGRGRGEKLFF. The CDR3 nucleotides are TGTGCCAGCAGCCCAGGTGGAAGAGGCCGGGGTGAAAAACTGTTTTTT.